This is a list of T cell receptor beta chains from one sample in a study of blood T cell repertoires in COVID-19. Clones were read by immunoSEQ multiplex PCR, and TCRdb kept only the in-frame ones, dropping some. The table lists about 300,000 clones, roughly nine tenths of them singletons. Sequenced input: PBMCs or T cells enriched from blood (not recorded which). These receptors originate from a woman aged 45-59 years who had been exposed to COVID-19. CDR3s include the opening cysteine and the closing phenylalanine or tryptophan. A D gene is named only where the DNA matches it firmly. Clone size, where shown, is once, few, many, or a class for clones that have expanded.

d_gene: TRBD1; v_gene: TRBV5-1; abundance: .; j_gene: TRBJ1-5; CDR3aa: CASSQGAGQPQHF; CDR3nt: TGCGCCAGCAGTCAGGGGGCCGGGCAGCCCCAGCATTTT
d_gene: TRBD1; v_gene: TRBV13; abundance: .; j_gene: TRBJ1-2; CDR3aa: CASSSTGPNDYGYTF; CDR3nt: TGTGCCAGCAGCTCGACAGGGCCGAACGACTATGGCTACACCTTC
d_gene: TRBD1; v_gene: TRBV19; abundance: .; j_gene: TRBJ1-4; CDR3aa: CASSINDRATNEKLFF; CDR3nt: TGTGCCAGTAGTATTAACGACAGGGCCACTAATGAAAAACTGTTTTTT
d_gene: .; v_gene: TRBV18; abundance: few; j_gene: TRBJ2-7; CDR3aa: CASSPGQLSYEQYF; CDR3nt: TGTGCCAGCTCACCAGGACAGCTCTCCTACGAGCAGTACTTC
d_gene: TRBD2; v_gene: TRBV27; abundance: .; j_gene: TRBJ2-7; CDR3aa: CASQAAGDTYEQYF; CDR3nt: TGTGCCAGCCAGGCTGCGGGAGATACCTACGAGCAGTACTTC
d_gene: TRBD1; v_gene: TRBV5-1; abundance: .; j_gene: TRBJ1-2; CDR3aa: CASSFVTGGYGYGYTF; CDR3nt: TGCGCCAGCAGCTTCGTGACAGGGGGCTATGGCTATGGCTACACCTTC
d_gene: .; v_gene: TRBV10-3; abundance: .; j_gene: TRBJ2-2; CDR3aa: CAISRWGDNTGELFF; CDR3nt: TGTGCCATCTCCCGGTGGGGGGACAACACCGGGGAGCTGTTTTTT
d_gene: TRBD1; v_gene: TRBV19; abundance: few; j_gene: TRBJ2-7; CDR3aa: CASSENPTGGFNEQYF; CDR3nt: TGTGCCAGTAGCGAGAACCCAACAGGGGGTTTCAACGAGCAGTACTTC
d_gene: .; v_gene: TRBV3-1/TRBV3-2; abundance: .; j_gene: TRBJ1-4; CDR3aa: CASSPGGGYEKLFF; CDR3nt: TGTGCCAGCAGCCCGGGAGGGGGTTATGAAAAACTGTTTTTT
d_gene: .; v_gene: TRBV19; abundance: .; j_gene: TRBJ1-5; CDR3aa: CASSMEGQGNQPQHF; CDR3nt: TGTGCCAGTAGTATGGAGGGTCAGGGCAATCAGCCCCAGCATTTT
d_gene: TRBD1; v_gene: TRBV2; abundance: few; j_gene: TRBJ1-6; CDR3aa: CASRETGAGSPLHF; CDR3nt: TGTGCCAGCAGAGAAACAGGGGCCGGTTCACCCCTCCACTTT
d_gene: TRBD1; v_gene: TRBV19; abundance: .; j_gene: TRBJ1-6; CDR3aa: CASGRTGYNSPLHF; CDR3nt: TGTGCCAGTGGTAGGACAGGCTATAATTCACCCCTCCACTTT
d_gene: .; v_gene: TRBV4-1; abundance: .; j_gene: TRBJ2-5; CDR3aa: CASSQDPTGRGQETQYF; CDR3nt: TGCGCCAGCAGCCAAGATCCTACGGGCAGGGGACAAGAGACCCAGTACTTC
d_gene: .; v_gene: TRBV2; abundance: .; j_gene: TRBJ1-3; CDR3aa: CASSDVGEALSGNTIYF; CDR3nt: TGTGCCAGCAGTGATGTTGGGGAGGCCCTCTCTGGAAACACCATATATTTT
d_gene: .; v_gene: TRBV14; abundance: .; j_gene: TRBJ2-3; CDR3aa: CASSLIHHAVTDTQYF; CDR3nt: TGTGCCAGCAGCTTAATACATCACGCTGTAACAGATACGCAGTATTTT
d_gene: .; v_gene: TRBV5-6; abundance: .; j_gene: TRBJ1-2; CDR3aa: CASSLNGYGYTF; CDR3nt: TGTGCCAGCAGCTTGAACGGCTATGGCTACACCTTC
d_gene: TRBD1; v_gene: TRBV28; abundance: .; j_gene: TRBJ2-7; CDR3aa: CASIPPGGHEQYF; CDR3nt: TGTGCCAGCATCCCCCCAGGGGGCCACGAGCAGTACTTC